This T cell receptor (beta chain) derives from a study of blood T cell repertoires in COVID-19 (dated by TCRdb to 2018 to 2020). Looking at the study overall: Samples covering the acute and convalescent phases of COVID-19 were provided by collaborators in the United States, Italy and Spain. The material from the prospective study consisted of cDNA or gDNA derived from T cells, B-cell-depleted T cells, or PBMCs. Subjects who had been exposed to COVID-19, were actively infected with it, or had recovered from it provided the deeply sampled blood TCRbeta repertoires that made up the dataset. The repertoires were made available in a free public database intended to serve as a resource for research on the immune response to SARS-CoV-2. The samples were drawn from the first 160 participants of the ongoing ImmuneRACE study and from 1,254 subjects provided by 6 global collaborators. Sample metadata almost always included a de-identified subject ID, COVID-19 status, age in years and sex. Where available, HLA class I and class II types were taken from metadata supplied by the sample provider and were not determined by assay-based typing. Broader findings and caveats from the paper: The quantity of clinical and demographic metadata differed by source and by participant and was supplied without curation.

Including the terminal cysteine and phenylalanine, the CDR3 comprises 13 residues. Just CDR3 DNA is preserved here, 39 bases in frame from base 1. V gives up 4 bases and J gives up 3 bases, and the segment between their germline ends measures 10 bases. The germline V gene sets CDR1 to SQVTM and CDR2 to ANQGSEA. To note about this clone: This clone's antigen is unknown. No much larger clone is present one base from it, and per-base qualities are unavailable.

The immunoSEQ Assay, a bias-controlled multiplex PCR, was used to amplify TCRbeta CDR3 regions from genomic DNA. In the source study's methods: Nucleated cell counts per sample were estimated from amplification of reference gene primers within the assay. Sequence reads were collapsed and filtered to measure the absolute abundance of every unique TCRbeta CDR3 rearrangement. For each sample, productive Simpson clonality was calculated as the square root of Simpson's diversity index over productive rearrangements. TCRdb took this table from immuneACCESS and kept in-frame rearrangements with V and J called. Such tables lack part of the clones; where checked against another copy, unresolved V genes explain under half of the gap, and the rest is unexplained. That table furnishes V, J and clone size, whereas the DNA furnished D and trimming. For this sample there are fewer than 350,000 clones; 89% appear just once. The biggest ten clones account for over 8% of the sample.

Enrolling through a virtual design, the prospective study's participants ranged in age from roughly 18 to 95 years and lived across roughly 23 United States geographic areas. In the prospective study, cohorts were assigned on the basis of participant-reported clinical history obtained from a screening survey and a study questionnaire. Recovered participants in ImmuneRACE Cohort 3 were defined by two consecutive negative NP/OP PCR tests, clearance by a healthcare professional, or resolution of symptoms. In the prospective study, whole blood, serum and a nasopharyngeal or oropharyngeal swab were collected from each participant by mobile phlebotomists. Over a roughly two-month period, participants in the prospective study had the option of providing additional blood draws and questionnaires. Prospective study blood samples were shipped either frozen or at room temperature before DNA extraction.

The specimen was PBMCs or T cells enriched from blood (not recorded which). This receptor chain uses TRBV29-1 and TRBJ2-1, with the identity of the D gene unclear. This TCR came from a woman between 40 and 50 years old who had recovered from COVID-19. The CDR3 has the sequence CSVGLPNYNEQFF. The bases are TGCAGCGTTGGACTCCCAAACTACAATGAGCAGTTCTTC.